The 8 T cell receptor beta chains given below trace back to one sample, sequenced in a study of cytomegalovirus exposure and HLA in healthy donors. In the PCR, 60 Vbeta and 13 Jbeta primers were used. The assay was immunoSEQ multiplex PCR, and TCRdb's table has in-frame clones only and misses some. The repertoire consists of about 190,000 clones, with 80% occurring once and the leading ten covering 0.65%. What was sequenced was PBMCs. These receptor sequences come from a boy aged 10-17 years in good health and CMV-seronegative.

The chain recombines TRBV27 with TRBJ1-5; no reliable D call. In germline, CDR1 is MNHEY, CDR2 SMNVEV (reference sequence). The CDR3 runs to 13 residues. V shed 4 bases and J shed 12 bases, with 16 bases lying between them. The chain's CDR3 is CASSSSTLTRQHF. DNA for the CDR3: TGTGCCAGCAGTTCTAGCACGTTGACCCGCCAGCATTTT.

This sequence joins TRBV19 and TRBJ1-1; possibly TRBD1 for D (5 bases). Germline CDR1 and CDR2: LNHDA and SQIVND (reference sequence). Trimming removed 1 base from V and 7 bases from J, with 10 bases in between. The length of the CDR3 is 13 residues. This CDR3 is CASSIGQTGEAFF. For the CDR3, the DNA is TGTGCCAGTAGTATAGGACAGACGGGTGAAGCTTTCTTT.

The V call is TRBV10-3, the J call TRBJ2-1, with 9 bases matching TRBD2. Per germline, CDR1 ENHRY and CDR2 SYGVKD. The CDR3 is 17 amino acids. V lost 8 bases to trimming and J lost 2 bases; unmatched junction nucleotides: 13. CDR3 residues: CAIARIAGVGTYNEQFF. The CDR3 nucleotides read TGTGCCATCGCACGAATAGCGGGAGTAGGAACCTACAATGAGCAGTTCTTC.

The chain recombines TRBV5-4 with TRBJ2-7; 10 bases map to TRBD1. With V trimmed by 4 bases and J by 3 bases, 4 bases remained unmatched. Per the germline V gene, CDR1 is SGHNT and CDR2 is YYREEE (reference sequence). The length of the CDR3 is 14 residues. The CDR3 nucleotides are TGTGCCAGCAGCCACCGGGACAGGGGCTACGAGCAGTACTTC. Translating it yields CASSHRDRGYEQYF.

The chain has TRBV7-2 and TRBJ2-7, with D perhaps TRBD1 (6 bases). V lost 0 bases and J lost 4, with 7 bases in between. CDR1 and CDR2 from the germline V gene are SGHTA and FQGNSA. The CDR3 totals 13 residues. The CDR3 is CASSLADRYEQYF. CDR3 DNA: TGTGCCAGCAGCTTAGCTGACAGGTACGAGCAGTACTTC.

This chain links TRBV18 with TRBJ2-7, with a possible D match to TRBD1 (6 bases). V lost 3 bases and J lost 1, with 13 bases in between. The CDR3 is 15 residues long. The V gene's germline CDR1 is KGHSH and CDR2 LQKENI. CDR3 DNA: TGTGCCAGCTCACCTCGTGGGGGCCGATCCTACGAGCAGTACTTC. It yields the protein CASSPRGGRSYEQYF.

The chain employs TRBV27 and TRBJ2-7; TRBD1 matches 10 bases. The V gene end was trimmed by 6 bases and the J gene end by 5 bases; junction bases not matched to a gene: 13. Per germline, CDR1 MNHEY and CDR2 SMNVEV (reference sequence). This CDR3 contains 16 residues. The CDR3 loop is CASRPSRDRGRHEQYF. In nucleotides, the CDR3 is TGTGCCAGCAGACCAAGCCGGGACAGGGGTCGTCACGAGCAGTACTTC.

The chain carries TRBV19 and TRBJ1-1; 8 positions agree with TRBD1. The CDR3 is 11 residues long. CDR1 is LNHDA and CDR2 is SQIVND in the germline V gene (reference sequence). The ends lost 7 bases at V and 12 bases at J; junction bases unmatched: 7. CDR3 nucleotides: TGTGCCAGTATTAACAGGGGGAAAACTTTCTTT. Amino acids: CASINRGKTFF.